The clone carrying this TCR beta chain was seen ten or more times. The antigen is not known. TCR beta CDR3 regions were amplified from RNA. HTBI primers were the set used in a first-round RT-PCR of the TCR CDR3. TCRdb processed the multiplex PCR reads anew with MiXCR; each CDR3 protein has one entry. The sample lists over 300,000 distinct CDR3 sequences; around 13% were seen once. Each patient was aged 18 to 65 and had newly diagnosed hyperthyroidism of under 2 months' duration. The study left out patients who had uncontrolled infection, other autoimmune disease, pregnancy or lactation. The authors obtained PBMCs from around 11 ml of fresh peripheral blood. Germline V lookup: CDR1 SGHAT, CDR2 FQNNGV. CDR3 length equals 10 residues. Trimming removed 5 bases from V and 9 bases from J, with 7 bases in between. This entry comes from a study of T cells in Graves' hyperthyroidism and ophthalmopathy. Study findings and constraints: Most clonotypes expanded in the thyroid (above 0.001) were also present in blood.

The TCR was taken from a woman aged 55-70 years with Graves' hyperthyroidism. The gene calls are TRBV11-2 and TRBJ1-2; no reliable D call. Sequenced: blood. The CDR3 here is CASSPSRYTF. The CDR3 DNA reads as TGTGCCAGCAGCCCCTCACGCTACACCTTC.